Each of the 7 T cell receptor beta chains below was sequenced from the same sample in a study of CD8+ T cells in alopecia areata. Treatment given: oral pan-JAK inhibitor, 5-10 mg twice daily. RNA was extracted and reverse transcribed into cDNA as the sequencing template. Repertoires were generated with immunoSEQ multiplex PCR, while TCRdb's copy carries only in-frame clones and drops some. In the table there are about 210,000 clones, around three fifths of which are singletons. The specimen was CD4+ T cells sorted from blood, collected at week 4, from a patient treated with tofacitinib. The receptors were sampled from a human donor with alopecia areata.

J is TRBJ1-1 and V is TRBV9; D uncertain. V gave up 4 bases and J gave up 1 base, with 11 bases separating them. CDR3 size: 14 residues. Per germline, CDR1 SGDLS and CDR2 YYNGEE. CDR3 bases: TGTGCCAGCAGCTCGAACGTCGGGAACACTGAAGCTTTCTTT. Translated: CASSSNVGNTEAFF.

The V and J genes are TRBV7-8 and TRBJ2-7, with D perhaps being TRBD1 or TRBD2 (5 bases each). Trimming shortened V by 4 bases and J by 3 bases, and 13 bases separated the two germline ends. This CDR3 region has 14 residues. Germline CDR1 and CDR2: SGHVS and FQNEAQ. This CDR3 is CASSSFGGNYEQYF. CDR3 DNA sequence: TGTGCCAGCAGCTCATTTGGGGGAAACTACGAGCAGTACTTC.

This sequence joins TRBV30 and TRBJ1-2; D is unclear. Germline CDR1 is GTSNPN and CDR2 is SVGIG (reference sequence). This CDR3 is built from 12 residues. Trimming pared 3 bases from V and 2 bases from J, leaving 7 bases between. The chain's CDR3 is CAWSPQNYGYTF. CDR3 sequence (DNA): TGTGCCTGGAGCCCACAGAACTATGGCTACACCTTC.

The chain employs TRBV7-2 and TRBJ2-6, with TRBD2 as a possible D gene (5 bases). This CDR3 comprises 15 residues. Trimming took 1 base from V and 1 from J, leaving 5 bases between them. Germline assignment: CDR1 SGHTA and CDR2 FQGNSA. This chain's CDR3 is CASSLGTSGANVLTF. The DNA of the CDR3 is TGTGCCAGCAGCTTAGGGACTTCTGGGGCCAACGTCCTGACTTTC.

The gene calls are TRBV11-3 and TRBJ1-1, with unresolved D. CDR3 size: 13 residues. Trimming pared 0 bases from V and 4 bases from J, leaving 6 bases between. CDR1 and CDR2 from the germline V gene are SGHNT and YENEEA. The CDR3 spells CASSLEEGTEAFF. The CDR3 DNA sequence: TGTGCCAGCAGCTTAGAGGAGGGCACTGAAGCTTTCTTT.

The gene calls are TRBV19 and TRBJ2-5; TRBD2 agrees at 8 bases. The CDR3 runs 16 residues. After removal of 3 bases from V and 1 base from J, the junction contained 7 bases not matched to a gene. Germline values: CDR1 LNHDA, CDR2 SQIVND (reference sequence). The CDR3: CASSIMFAGGQETQYF. The CDR3, as DNA: TGTGCCAGTAGTATTATGTTCGCGGGGGGCCAAGAGACCCAGTACTTC.

This chain uses TRBV30 with TRBJ1-2; tentatively, D is TRBD1 (6 bases). This CDR3 is 14 amino acids long. V was trimmed by 5 bases and J by 2 bases, leaving 15 bases between them. CDR1 GTSNPN and CDR2 SVGIG come from the germline V gene (reference sequence). The CDR3 bases are TGTGCCTGGCACGACAGGAGAACCAACTATGGCTACACCTTC. As protein: CAWHDRRTNYGYTF.